This TCR beta chain was identified during a study of early T cells in non-severe SARS-CoV-2 infection. Study summary: From unsorted whole blood, bulk RNA was sequenced, and the chains remained unpaired.

To note about this clonotype: The target antigen is unknown.

Findings and caveats of the study: Matches to VDJdb favored anti-spike CD8 responses and missed private and CD4 specificities.

In TCRdb, the 5' RACE reads were re-called with MiXCR into one record per CDR3 protein. This sample has fewer than 55,000 distinct CDR3 sequences, with around 3.6% found just once. V lost 6 bases, J lost 0 bases, and 20 bases stayed unmatched. Looked up from germline, CDR1 is SQVTM and CDR2 is ANQGSEA. The CDR3 is 20 residues long. The chain recombines TRBV29-1 with TRBJ2-6; 7 nucleotides line up with TRBD2. Sequenced sample: whole blood. This TCR derives from an adult who was a healthcare worker with PCR-confirmed SARS-CoV-2 infection or an uninfected control (not recorded which). CDR3 bases: TGCAGCGTGGGAAGGGAATGGTCGAGCGGGACGACCTCTGGGGCCAACGTCCTGACTTTC. Residues: CSVGREWSSGTTSGANVLTF.